One sample yielded the 24 T cell receptor beta chains listed below, sequenced in a study of OX40 agonist ivuxolimab in advanced cancers. Library preparation used the immunoSEQ multiplex PCR assay. TCRdb carries this immuneACCESS record with in-frame sequences only. Its versions omit some clonotypes, under half of them owing to an unresolved V gene in the studies checked, with the rest unexplained. This sample gives under 100,000 clones in total; around 93% of them show up just once. 11% of the sample lies in the top ten. The specimen was CD4+ or CD8+ T cells sorted from blood, collected in a trial of the OX40 agonist ivuxolimab. Receptor source: an adult with an advanced solid tumor such as melanoma, head and neck, liver or kidney cancer.

The chain is built from TRBV5-1 and TRBJ2-3; D is unclear. Trimming removed 2 bases from V and 0 bases from J, with 7 bases in between. Germline-derived CDR1 and CDR2 are SGHRS and YFSETQ. The CDR3 covers 14 residues. CDR3 region: CASSFFSSTDTQYF. The CDR3 bases are TGCGCCAGCAGCTTTTTCAGTAGCACAGATACGCAGTATTTT.

V gene TRBV30 combines with J gene TRBJ1-6, with no clear D. CDR3 length: 16 residues. Germline CDR1 reads GTSNPN; CDR2 reads SVGIG (reference sequence). V lost 4 bases, J lost 6 bases, and 19 bases lay in between. CDR3 coding DNA: TGTGCCTGGACGGTTTGCCAGGCCCCTGGTAATTCACCCCTCCACTTT. Protein sequence: CAWTVCQAPGNSPLHF.

The chain uses TRBV7-9 and TRBJ2-7; TRBD1 matches at 8 bases. This CDR3 spans 15 amino acids. The junction had 12 bases not matched to a gene; V was cut back by 4 bases and J by 7 bases. Germline CDR1 and CDR2: SEHNR and FQNEAQ (reference sequence). The CDR3 DNA reads as TGTGCCAGCAGCTCCCTCGACAGGGGCCTAGGGGAGCAGTACTTC. The encoded protein is CASSSLDRGLGEQYF.

The V call is TRBV7-9, the J call TRBJ2-1, with TRBD2 identical over 10 bases. Germline loops: CDR1 SEHNR, CDR2 FQNEAQ (reference sequence). CDR3 length: 13 residues. The V segment lost 4 bases and the J segment 7 bases; nucleotides outside the gene matches: 1. This CDR3 is CASSSGLANEQFF. The CDR3, as DNA: TGTGCCAGCAGCTCGGGACTAGCGAATGAGCAGTTCTTC.

V and J are TRBV4-3 and TRBJ2-2; D gene uncertain. The CDR3 length is 13 residues. V shed 0 bases and J shed 2 bases, with 1 base lying between them. Germline CDR1 and CDR2: LGHNA and YSLEER. The chain's CDR3 is CASSQDNTGELFF. The CDR3 DNA reads as TGCGCCAGCAGCCAAGATAACACCGGGGAGCTGTTTTTT.

The CDR3 coding sequence is TGTGCCAGCTCACCACCGGGACAGGAGGGCTCTGGAAACACCATATATTTT. Translating gives CASSPPGQEGSGNTIYF. V is TRBV18 and J is TRBJ1-3; TRBD1 matches at 8 bases. CDR1 and CDR2 (germline): KGHSH, LQKENI. J gave up 0 bases and V 0 bases, and 4 bases lay outside the gene matches. The CDR3 length is 17 residues.

The chain uses TRBV27 and TRBJ1-2; TRBD1 matches at 7 bases. CDR1 MNHEY and CDR2 SMNVEV come from the germline V gene (reference sequence). CDR3 length equals 15 residues. V lost 3 bases and J lost 0; bases outside the gene matches: 4. CDR3 amino acids: CASSFTGVSNYGYTF. Here the CDR3 DNA reads TGTGCCAGCAGTTTCACAGGGGTTTCTAACTATGGCTACACCTTC.

This clone was observed a single time. This CDR3 reads CASSVSLAGVSNTGELFF. The CDR3 region has the DNA TGTGCCAGCAGCGTATCACTAGCGGGGGTGTCCAACACCGGGGAGCTGTTTTTT. The chain uses TRBV11-2 and TRBJ2-2; 11 bases are a match to TRBD2. V was clipped by 5 bases and J by 2 bases; unmatched bases: 10. Germline loops: CDR1 SGHAT, CDR2 FQNNGV. The CDR3 is 18 amino acids.

About this clone: Other DNA sequences in this specimen translate into the identical CDR3. The chain uses TRBV4-1 and TRBJ1-1; possible D gene TRBD1, 6 bases. Germline CDR1 MGHRA, CDR2 YSYEKL. Between the trimmed V and J ends, which lost 0 bases and 8 bases, there was a span of 10 bases. The CDR3 is made up of 13 amino acids. The CDR3 nucleotides are TGCGCCAGCAGCCAAGACCGACAGGAGGAAGCTTTCTTT. It encodes CASSQDRQEEAFF.

The chain employs TRBV6-1 and TRBJ1-2; D is uncertain. Trimming removed 0 bases from V and 6 bases from J, with 5 bases in between. CDR3 size: 12 residues. Germline loops: CDR1 MNHNS, CDR2 SASEGT. The CDR3 loop is CASSEAVNGYTF. As DNA, the CDR3 is TGTGCCAGCAGTGAAGCTGTCAATGGCTACACCTTC.

This chain uses TRBV9 with TRBJ1-2, with D unresolved. CDR1 is SGDLS, CDR2 YYNGEE, per germline. V gave up 4 bases and J gave up 2 bases, with 9 bases separating them. The CDR3 totals 13 residues. Here the CDR3 reads CASSPPENYGYTF. The CDR3 DNA reads TGTGCCAGCAGCCCCCCGGAGAACTATGGCTACACCTTC.

The V call is TRBV12-1, the J call TRBJ1-5. TRBV12-1 is described as a pseudogene. This CDR3 is built from 16 residues. Here the CDR3 reads CASSFARRYSNQPQHF. CDR3 nucleotides: TGTGCCAGCAGCTTTGCTCGACGGTATAGCAATCAGCCCCAGCATTTT.

V usage is TRBV27 and J usage is TRBJ2-1, with no clear D. CDR1 and CDR2 from the germline V gene are MNHEY and SMNVEV (reference sequence). Trimming removed 3 bases from V and 5 bases from J, with 5 bases in between. The CDR3 spans 12 residues. CDR3 in amino acids: CASSFGHNEQFF. CDR3 nucleotide sequence: TGTGCCAGCAGTTTCGGGCACAATGAGCAGTTCTTC.

The rearrangement uses TRBV29-1 and TRBJ1-1, with 12 bases matching TRBD1. V trimming: 7 bases; J trimming: 7 bases; junction bases outside the gene matches: 22. The CDR3 has 18 residues. Germline V lookup: CDR1 SQVTM, CDR2 ANQGSEA. CDR3 residues: CSALLPGQGAPRVDEAFF. The CDR3 nucleotides read TGCAGCGCCCTTCTCCCGGGACAGGGGGCGCCCCGAGTTGATGAAGCTTTCTTT.

The chain carries TRBV18 and TRBJ2-7, with 9 bases fitting TRBD1. Looked up from germline, CDR1 is KGHSH and CDR2 is LQKENI. V dropped 1 base and J dropped 7; count of bases not matched to a gene: 11. CDR3 size: 16 residues. CDR3 sequence: CASSPQSRTGVWEQYF. The CDR3 DNA is TGTGCCAGCTCACCACAATCCCGGACAGGGGTTTGGGAGCAGTACTTC.

The chain recombines TRBV27 with TRBJ2-1; D remains ambiguous. The CDR3 has 15 residues. Trimming left V 0 bases short and J 4 bases short, with 10 bases between. Germline V gene data show CDR1 as MNHEY and CDR2 as SMNVEV (reference sequence). CDR3: CASSLSDPVYNEQFF. The CDR3 DNA sequence: TGTGCCAGCAGTTTATCCGACCCCGTATACAATGAGCAGTTCTTC.

The chain carries TRBV6-5 and TRBJ1-1; D gene uncertain. This CDR3 is built from 11 residues. The ends were cut back, 6 bases at V and 5 bases at J, with 7 bases in the middle. Germline CDR1 MNHEY, CDR2 SVGAGI. DNA for the CDR3: TGTGCCAGCAGAAGGGATACTGAAGCTTTCTTT. Translating gives CASRRDTEAFF.

In this sample, this clone turned up once. This rearrangement joins TRBV2 to TRBJ1-1; no clear D gene. V was trimmed by 5 bases and J by 0 bases, leaving 4 bases between them. The CDR3 is 12 residues long. Germline V gene data show CDR1 as SNHLY and CDR2 as FYNNEI. The CDR3 region has the DNA TGTGCCAGCAGTCGCTTGAACACTGAAGCTTTCTTT. Protein: CASSRLNTEAFF.

This chain uses TRBV5-4 with TRBJ1-2; D unresolved. CDR1 is SGHNT and CDR2 is YYREEE in the germline V gene (reference sequence). Deletions cut 3 bases from V and 8 bases from J, with 11 bases between. The CDR3 covers 12 residues. CDR3: CASSSYSGGYTF. The CDR3 DNA reads TGTGCCAGCAGCTCCTACAGTGGAGGCTACACCTTC.

This clone was seen only a few times. The chain recombines TRBV29-1 with TRBJ1-1; possible D gene TRBD1, 5 bases. V lost 6 bases and J 2 bases, leaving 10 bases between the germline ends. The CDR3 consists of 12 residues. In germline, CDR1 is SQVTM, CDR2 ANQGSEA. The CDR3 loop reads CSVVRDNTEAFF. The CDR3 bases are TGCAGCGTAGTCAGGGACAACACTGAAGCTTTCTTT.

The rearrangement joins TRBV7-3 to TRBJ2-3; D is possibly TRBD1 (6 bases). CDR3 size: 14 residues. CDR1 and CDR2 from the germline V gene are SGHTA and FQGTGA. The V end was cut by 1 base, the J end by 5 bases, with 10 bases between. The chain's CDR3 is CASSLSGRGDTQYF. In DNA form, the CDR3 reads TGTGCCAGCAGCTTAAGTGGCAGGGGAGATACGCAGTATTTT. Supplemented by reference TRBV7-3 and TRBJ2-3, the full variable domain reads GAGVSQTPSNKVTEKGKYVELRCDPISGHTALYWYRQSLGQGPEFLIYFQGTGAADDSGLPNDRFFAVRPEGSVSTLKIQRTERGDSAVYLCASSLSGRGDTQYFGPGTRLTVL.

The CDR3 DNA reads TGTGCCAGCTCACCGAGTTGGGCAGCCGACCCCTACGAGCAGTACTTC. Its translation: CASSPSWAADPYEQYF. The chain couples TRBV18 to TRBJ2-7; D ambiguous. Germline V lookup: CDR1 KGHSH, CDR2 LQKENI. The length of the CDR3 is 16 residues. Trimming stripped 3 bases from V and 2 bases from J, with 17 bases between.

The rearrangement uses TRBV9 and TRBJ2-1, with 11 bases that match TRBD2. Germline CDR1 SGDLS, CDR2 YYNGEE. This CDR3 is 12 amino acids long. Losses at the gene ends were 7 bases for V and 12 bases for J; bases not matched to a gene: 6. CDR3 sequence: CASGPSGGRQFF. The CDR3, as DNA: TGTGCCAGCGGGCCTAGCGGGGGGAGGCAGTTCTTC.

The rearrangement uses TRBV4-2 and TRBJ2-1; weak D call: TRBD2 (6 bases). CDR1 and CDR2 from the germline V gene are LGHNA and YNFKEQ. CDR3 length equals 17 residues. Trimming removed 0 bases from V and 0 bases from J, with 12 bases in between. The CDR3, as DNA: TGTGCCAGCAGCCAAGAATGGCGGGGTAGCTCCTACAATGAGCAGTTCTTC. It codes for CASSQEWRGSSYNEQFF.